This paragraph reports one T cell receptor beta chain. The repertoire was sequenced with immunoSEQ multiplex PCR; TCRdb's copy has only in-frame clones and lacks some. The table lists about 40,000 clones, 88% of them singletons. This sample was included in a study of T cell changes during pregnancy in multiple sclerosis. The germline CDR1 and CDR2 sequences are SQVTM and ANQGSEA. J gave up 4 bases and V 4 bases, and 11 bases lay outside the gene matches. The CDR3 contains 15 residues. V gene TRBV29-1 combines with J gene TRBJ1-2; TRBD1 aligns across 8 bases. The material was peripheral blood, obtained in the first trimester of pregnancy. This receptor was identified in a female donor in good health, enrolled as a control in a pregnancy study. The CDR3 loop reads CSVGSRAGGAYGYTF. Written as DNA, the CDR3 is TGCAGCGTTGGATCTCGGGCAGGGGGCGCCTATGGCTACACCTTC.